This entry lists 8 T cell receptor beta chains sequenced from one sample in a study of T-cell memory formation after mild COVID-19 (dated by TCRdb to about 2021). The library was generated by 5' RACE. This sample was sequenced with an Illumina NovaSeq 6000. Clones were called with MiXCR by TCRdb after fastp trimmed the public reads at Q25, and only in-frame beta chains were retained. Merged by CDR3 protein, the rows form single entries marked with the most common genes and DNA. The sample table shows approximately 500,000 distinct CDR3 sequences, and roughly 23% are seen once. Approximately 12% of the sample is held by the ten biggest clonotypes. The sequencing sample was made of PBMCs or a T cell subset sorted from them (not recorded which). All receptors come from an adult woman who had mild COVID-19 (a few samples of this study predate the infection). The sample titles of this study are shuffled in the database, so cell type and time point are left out; the donor was told from shared clones.

The V gene is TRBV12-3 or TRBV12-4, the J gene TRBJ1-6; D may be TRBD1 (6 bases). The CDR3 totals 14 residues. V gave up 3 bases and J gave up 10 bases, with 13 bases separating them. CDR3 residues: CASSLSGGESPLHF. The CDR3, as DNA: TGTGCCAGCAGTTTGTCGGGGGGCGAGTCACCCCTCCACTTT.

The chain joins TRBV7-9 to TRBJ2-2, with 9 bases that match TRBD2. The CDR3 runs 15 residues. Unmatched junction bases numbered 5, after V lost 5 bases and J lost 4 bases. The germline V gene encodes CDR1 SEHNR and CDR2 FQNEAQ (reference sequence). In nucleotides, the CDR3 is TGTGCCAGCAGCCCGAATAGCGGGGGCACCGGGGAGCTGTTTTTT. Protein: CASSPNSGGTGELFF.

The chain recombines TRBV29-1 with TRBJ2-7; D gene uncertain. Trimming shortened V by 8 bases and J by 0 bases, and 14 bases separated the two germline ends. The CDR3 consists of 13 residues. CDR1 is SQVTM, CDR2 ANQGSEA, per germline. As DNA, the CDR3 is TGCAGCTTCCGTAACCCTAACTCCTACGAGCAGTACTTC. This translates into CSFRNPNSYEQYF.

This clonotype came up a few times. The rearrangement links TRBV7-9 to TRBJ1-1; 11 nucleotides align to TRBD1. Losses at the gene ends were 5 bases for V and 4 bases for J; bases not matched to a gene: 3. Germline assignment: CDR1 SEHNR and CDR2 FQNEAQ (reference sequence). The CDR3 consists of 14 residues. This CDR3 is CASSIGQGATEAFF. CDR3 DNA sequence: TGTGCCAGCAGCATTGGACAGGGGGCCACTGAAGCTTTCTTT. Looking up the rest from reference TRBV7-9 and TRBJ1-1 gives the full variable domain: DTGVSQNPRHKITKRGQNVTFRCDPISEHNRLYWYRQTLGQGPEFLTYFQNEAQLEKSRLLSDRFSAERPKGSFSTLEIQRTEQGDSAMYLCASSIGQGATEAFFGQGTRLTVV.

The rearrangement joins TRBV29-1 to TRBJ1-2, with a tentative D call TRBD1 (5 bases). From germline, CDR1 is SQVTM and CDR2 ANQGSEA. Trimming stripped 4 bases from V and 6 bases from J, with 15 bases between. This CDR3 comprises 13 residues. CDR3 region: CSVGWDRVDGYTF. As DNA, the CDR3 is TGCAGCGTTGGGTGGGACCGAGTGGATGGCTACACCTTC. The entire variable domain, with the rest obtained from reference TRBV29-1 and TRBJ1-2, is as follows: SAVISQKPSRDICQRGTSLTIQCQVDSQVTMMFWYRQQPGQSLTLIATANQGSEATYESGFVIDKFPISRPNLTFSTLTVSNMSPEDSSIYLCSVGWDRVDGYTFGSGTRLTVV.

This clonotype was detected a few times. J is TRBJ1-1 and V is TRBV7-8, with D perhaps TRBD1 (6 bases). This CDR3 has 15 amino acids. Germline V gives CDR1 SGHVS, CDR2 FQNEAQ. V gave up 5 bases and J gave up 0 bases, with 13 bases separating them. For the CDR3, the DNA is TGTGCCAGCAGCCCCCGGACAGTAATGAACACTGAAGCTTTCTTT. As protein: CASSPRTVMNTEAFF. The full variable domain, its missing parts supplied by reference TRBV7-8 and TRBJ1-1, is GAGVSQSPRYKVAKRGQDVALRCDPISGHVSLFWYQQALGQGPEFLTYFQNEAQLDKSGLPSDRFFAERPEGSVSTLKIQRTQQEDSAVYLCASSPRTVMNTEAFFGQGTRLTVV.

A few counts support this clonotype. J is TRBJ2-7 and V is TRBV12-3 or TRBV12-4; tentative D call: TRBD1 (6 bases). CDR3 length: 15 amino acids. V lost 2 bases, J lost 6 bases, and 17 bases lay in between. CDR3 loop: CASSLSPRGGREQYF. DNA for the CDR3: TGTGCCAGCAGTTTATCCCCCAGGGGTGGTCGCGAGCAGTACTTC.

As regards this clonotype: This may come from a read error, since a much larger clone is one base off. V gene TRBV11-2 combines with J gene TRBJ2-5; 8 bases agree with TRBD1. Germline V CDR1 and CDR2: SGHAT, FQNNGV. The CDR3 runs 14 residues. V gave up 3 bases and J gave up 5 bases; unmatched junction bases: 5. This CDR3 is CASSLGRGHETQYF. In DNA form, the CDR3 reads TGTGCCAGCAGCTTGGGCAGGGGGCATGAGACCCAGTACTTC.